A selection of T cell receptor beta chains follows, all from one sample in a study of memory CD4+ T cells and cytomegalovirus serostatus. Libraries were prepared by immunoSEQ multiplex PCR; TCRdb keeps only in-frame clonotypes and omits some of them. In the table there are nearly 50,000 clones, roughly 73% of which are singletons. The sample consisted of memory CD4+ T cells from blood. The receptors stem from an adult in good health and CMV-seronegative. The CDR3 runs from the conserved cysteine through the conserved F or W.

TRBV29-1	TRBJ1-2	CSVGTGRNYGYTF
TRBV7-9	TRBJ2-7	CASSQDNPYEQYF
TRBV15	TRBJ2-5	CATSRDYTETQYF
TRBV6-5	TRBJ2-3	CASSYVVGTADTQYF
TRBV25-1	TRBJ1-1	CASSALGQMNTEAFF
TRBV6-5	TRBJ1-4	CASSPRRGNEKLFF
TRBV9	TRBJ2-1	CASSRGGSSYNEQFF
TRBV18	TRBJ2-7	CASSPPRTGAHEQYF
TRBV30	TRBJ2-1	CAWSVKSVSEQFF
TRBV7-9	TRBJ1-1	CASGRQNTEAFF
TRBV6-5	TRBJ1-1	CASSYYVVTGTEAFF
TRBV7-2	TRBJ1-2	CASSLARVTNYGYTF
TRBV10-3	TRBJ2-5	CAISESARRSASETQYF
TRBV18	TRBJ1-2	CASSPGRDRGFNGYTF
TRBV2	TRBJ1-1	CASSEALGQIRAFF
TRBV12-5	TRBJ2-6	CASGLVRGSGANVLTF
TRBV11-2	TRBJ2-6	CASSLAPRGLGHNVLTF